Listed here is a single TCR beta chain. This clonotype has a handful of counts. The antigen it recognizes is unknown. Per-base quality was not reported, and no clone a single base away is much larger than it. This specimen comes from a study of response to subunit inactivated influenza vaccine (dated by TCRdb to 2016 to 2019). Background for the entire study: Deep quantitative profiling of the T cell receptor repertoire was used in the study to follow responses to a trivalent subunit inactivated influenza vaccine.

CDR1 SEHNR and CDR2 FQNEAQ are derived from the germline V gene (reference sequence). CDR3 length: 14 amino acids, cysteine to phenylalanine. This entry keeps only the CDR3 DNA: 42 bases, framed from base 1. V lost 4 bases and J lost 3 bases, and the count of bases not matched to a germline gene is 6. The study at large found these results: It was suggested by the authors that each seasonal influenza vaccination may recruit only a limited number of new T cells.

The method behind the library was RT-PCR. The instrument was an Illumina HiSeq 2500. The raw public reads went through TCRdb reprocessing: fastp at Q25, MiXCR clone calling, in-frame beta chains kept. When rows share a CDR3 protein, they turn into one entry using the most common DNA and genes. Present in this sample are about 190,000 distinct CDR3 sequences, around 15% of which were seen just once. Roughly 24% of the sample is held by the ten biggest clonotypes. The rearranged segments are TRBV7-9 and TRBJ2-7; a stretch of 7 junction bases matches TRBD2. This specimen was CD8+ T cells sorted from PBMCs, taken more than 4 days after vaccination. The TCR originated in a man aged 45-65 years who received an inactivated influenza vaccine. Donor details come from another sample of the same person, matched by shared clones. The CDR3 loop reads CASSSWRTSYEQYF. The nucleotides read TGTGCCAGCAGCTCCTGGAGGACTAGCTACGAGCAGTACTTC.